A selection of T cell receptor beta chains follows, all from one sample in a study of molecular identifiers for immune sequencing clone quantification. TCRdb re-analysed the PCR reads in MiXCR, keeping a single row per CDR3 protein. The data contain 460,000 or so distinct CDR3 sequences, about a fifth of them singletons. The specimen was naive CD8+ T cells from blood, with Jurkat cell RNA spiked in. These receptors were taken from a human donor in good health. Some libraries in this study had Jurkat cell RNA spiked in. CDR3s include the opening cysteine and the closing phenylalanine or tryptophan. Each record gives: V gene, J gene, clone size, D gene, CDR3 protein, CDR3 DNA. The D gene is left open where the match is weak. Size is omitted from some rows. Given values are once, few, many or a class for expanded clones.

TRBV28	TRBJ2-1	few	NA	CASSQRPGRSSYNEQFF	TGTGCCAGCAGCCAGAGACCGGGACGAAGCTCCTACAATGAGCAGTTCTTC
TRBV29-1	TRBJ1-1	few	NA	CSGGDTEAFF	TGCAGCGGGGGGGACACTGAAGCTTTCTTT
TRBV6-5	TRBJ2-5	few	TRBD2	CASSYGAGGLETQYF	TGTGCCAGCAGTTACGGAGCGGGAGGATTAGAGACCCAGTACTTC
TRBV21-1	TRBJ1-1	NA	NA	CASSRGQGEDIPRLAEAFF	TGTGCCAGCAGCAGAGGACAGGGGGAAGACATACCCCGACTAGCTGAAGCTTTCTTT
TRBV20-1	TRBJ1-5	many	NA	CSARDFRGGNQPQHF	TGCAGTGCTAGAGATTTTCGGGGCGGCAATCAGCCCCAGCATTTT
TRBV15	TRBJ1-1	NA	NA	CATSRDLGSMNTEAFF	TGTGCCACCAGCAGAGACTTGGGCAGCATGAACACTGAAGCTTTCTTT
TRBV25-1	TRBJ2-1	many	NA	CASSPLVEGINNEQFF	TGTGCCAGCAGTCCCCTGGTGGAGGGGATTAACAATGAGCAGTTCTTC
TRBV7-3	TRBJ2-1	NA	TRBD2	CASSPTRDYSYNEQFF	TGTGCCAGCAGCCCCACCCGGGACTACTCCTACAATGAGCAGTTCTTC
TRBV6-5	TRBJ2-1	few	NA	CASAAGPTSLDEQFF	TGTGCCAGCGCGGCCGGGCCGACATCGCTCGATGAGCAGTTCTTC
TRBV5-1	TRBJ1-5	many	TRBD1	CASSYRTGKQPQHF	TGCGCCAGCAGCTACCGGACAGGAAAGCAGCCCCAGCATTTT
TRBV19	TRBJ2-7	NA	NA	CASSISGVGGYEQYF	TGTGCCAGTAGTATTTCAGGAGTTGGGGGCTACGAGCAGTACTTC
TRBV27	TRBJ2-7	many	TRBD1	CASMEYRGALEQYF	TGTGCCAGCATGGAGTACAGGGGGGCATTGGAGCAGTACTTC
TRBV15	TRBJ2-1	few	TRBD2	CATSIRLAGGPGDEQFF	TGTGCCACCAGCATCCGACTAGCGGGGGGACCGGGGGATGAGCAGTTCTTC
TRBV27	TRBJ1-5	few	NA	CASSYLGGDGQPQHF	TGTGCCAGCAGTTATCTAGGTGGGGACGGTCAGCCCCAGCATTTT
TRBV7-9	TRBJ1-1	many	NA	CASAWGVPEAFF	TGTGCCAGCGCGTGGGGGGTTCCTGAAGCTTTCTTT
TRBV27	TRBJ1-3	many	NA	CASAALGSNTIYF	TGTGCCAGCGCTGCCTTGGGTTCAAACACCATATATTTT
TRBV28	TRBJ1-1	NA	NA	CASSFVGNTEALF	TGTGCCAGCAGTTTTGTGGGGAACACTGAAGCTCTCTTT
TRBV2	TRBJ2-7	NA	TRBD1	CASILSRTGKFYEQYF	TGTGCCAGTATCCTTAGCCGGACAGGGAAGTTCTACGAGCAGTACTTC
TRBV7-8	TRBJ2-5	NA	TRBD2	CASSSGLVGRGETQYF	TGTGCCAGCAGCTCAGGACTAGTGGGGCGCGGGGAGACCCAGTACTTC
TRBV28	TRBJ1-2	many	NA	CASYWGPRGYTF	TGTGCCAGCTATTGGGGGCCCAGAGGCTACACCTTC
TRBV6-1	TRBJ1-5	many	TRBD1	CASRSGTGFSNQPQHF	TGTGCCAGCAGATCCGGGACAGGGTTTAGCAATCAGCCCCAGCATTTT
TRBV4-1	TRBJ1-1	NA	NA	CASSQEGPGQPLTHTEAFF	TGCGCCAGCAGCCAAGAGGGACCCGGACAGCCCCTCACGCACACTGAAGCTTTCTTT
TRBV7-2	TRBJ2-5	NA	NA	CASSARRGEETQCF	TGTGCCAGCAGCGCCCGAAGGGGTGAGGAGACCCAGTGCTTC
TRBV7-3	TRBJ2-3	NA	TRBD2	CASSLGGLATDTQYF	TGTGCCAGCAGCTTAGGGGGACTAGCAACAGATACGCAGTATTTT
TRBV24-1	TRBJ2-1	NA	TRBD2	CATREGSGYNEQFF	TGTGCCACGCGGGAGGGTAGCGGCTACAATGAGCAGTTCTTC
TRBV29-1	TRBJ1-2	many	NA	CSVRPIYGYTF	TGCAGCGTTCGACCGATCTATGGCTACACCTTC